This T cell receptor beta chain was recorded in a study of blood T cell repertoires in COVID-19. Assay used: immunoSEQ multiplex PCR; TCRdb lists only in-frame clones, some missing. In the table there are about 170,000 clones, roughly nine tenths of which are singletons. Germline-derived CDR1 and CDR2 are SEHNR and FQNEAQ (reference sequence). The CDR3 runs to 13 residues. Trimming removed 5 bases from V and 3 bases from J; junction bases left unmatched: 3. Sequenced: peripheral blood. This chain uses TRBV7-9 with TRBJ1-1, with TRBD1 matching over 7 bases. The receptor was isolated from a woman aged 60-75 years with COVID-19, enrolled during active disease. The CDR3 DNA sequence: TGTGCCAGCAGCGTAGACAGGGACACTGAAGCTTTCTTT. Translated, it gives CASSVDRDTEAFF.